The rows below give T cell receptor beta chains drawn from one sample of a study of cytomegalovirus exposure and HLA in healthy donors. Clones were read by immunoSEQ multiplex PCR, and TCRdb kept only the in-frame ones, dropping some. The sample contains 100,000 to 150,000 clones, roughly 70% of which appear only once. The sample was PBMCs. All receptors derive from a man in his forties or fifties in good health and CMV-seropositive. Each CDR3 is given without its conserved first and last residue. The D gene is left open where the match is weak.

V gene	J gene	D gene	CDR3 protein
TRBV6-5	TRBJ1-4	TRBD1	ASSYFGQGVRKLF
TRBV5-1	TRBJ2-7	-	ASSSGQTYEQY
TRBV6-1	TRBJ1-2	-	ASSSIGYT
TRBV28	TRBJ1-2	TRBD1	ASSFSGGFYGYT
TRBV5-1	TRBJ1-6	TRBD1	ASSSDLGTGNSPLH
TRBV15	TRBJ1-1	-	ATSLANTEAF
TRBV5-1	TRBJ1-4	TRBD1	ASSLDRGLAKLF
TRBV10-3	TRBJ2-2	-	AISEGGGSNTGELF
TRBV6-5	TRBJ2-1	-	ASSYQAAGYNEQF
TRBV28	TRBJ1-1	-	ASTTAGTEAF
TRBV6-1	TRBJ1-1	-	ASSASWGGNTEAF
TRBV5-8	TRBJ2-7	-	ASSFSRPYEQY
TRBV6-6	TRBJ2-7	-	ASSMTTGPYEQY
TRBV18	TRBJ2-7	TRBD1	ASSPPQTGGSSYEQY
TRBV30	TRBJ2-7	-	AWIRGDEQY
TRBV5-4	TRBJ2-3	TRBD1	ASSLDKRTGTGGTDTQY
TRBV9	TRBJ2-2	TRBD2	ASSVLAGGDELF
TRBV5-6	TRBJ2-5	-	ASSLLGTQY
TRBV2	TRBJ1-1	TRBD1	ASSGQGPNTEAF
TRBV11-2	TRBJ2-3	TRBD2	ASSFGSGTAMGTQY
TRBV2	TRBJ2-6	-	ASKGAGSGANVLT
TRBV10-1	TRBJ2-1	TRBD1	ASSEGTGAVYEQF
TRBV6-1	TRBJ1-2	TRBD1	ASSGTGNYGYT
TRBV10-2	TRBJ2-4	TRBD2	ASSERTSGAPRLKNIQY
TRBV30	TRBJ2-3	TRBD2	AWAGVAGGTDTQY
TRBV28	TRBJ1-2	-	ASSLLADYGYT
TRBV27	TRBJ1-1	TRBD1	ASSQNRDRGKWVPEAF
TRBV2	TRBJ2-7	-	ASSEAGSGLYEQY
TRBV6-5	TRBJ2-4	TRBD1	ASSYGTVAKNIQY